Below, 17 T cell receptor beta chains from the same sample are listed, as sequenced in a study of regulatory T cells in long-lasting Graves disease. Library construction for TCR beta used iRepertoire HTBI primers and Arm-PCR of CDR3 regions. TCRdb re-called the multiplex PCR reads with MiXCR, one entry per CDR3 protein. This table has over 300,000 distinct CDR3 sequences, roughly 21% appearing once. Indicated time point: persistent/refractory GD, antithyroid drugs over 5 years with positive TRAb. From PBMCs, RNA was extracted and then used to make the TCR library. Sequencing used peripheral blood mononuclear cells (PBMCs), obtained when the disease was refractory, from a patient treated with antithyroid drugs. The receptor set was obtained from a female donor with Graves disease.

This clonotype was seen a handful of times. This rearrangement joins TRBV7-6 to TRBJ2-5; D is possibly TRBD1 (5 bases). The V gene lost 1 base and the J gene lost 0 bases, with 12 bases spanning the gap. Germline loops: CDR1 SGHVS, CDR2 FNYEAQ. This CDR3 is 16 amino acids long. The CDR3 sequence: CASSLEGSGHQETQYF. The CDR3 nucleotides read TGTGCCAGCAGCTTAGAAGGCTCAGGGCACCAAGAGACCCAGTACTTC.

The sample holds a few counts of this clonotype. This chain links TRBV27 with TRBJ2-5; 9 nucleotides agree with TRBD2. From germline, CDR1 is MNHEY and CDR2 SMNVEV (reference sequence). J gave up 3 bases and V 6 bases, and 17 bases lay outside the gene matches. The CDR3 spans 18 residues. As DNA, the CDR3 is TGTGCCAGCAGCCGTATGGAGAGTAGCGGGAGAAGGGAAGAGACCCAGTACTTC. Protein: CASSRMESSGRREETQYF.

This clonotype showed up just a few times. The chain couples TRBV4-1 to TRBJ1-2, with TRBD1 as a possible D gene (6 bases). The CDR3 sequence is 15 residues long. The germline V and J ends were trimmed by 4 bases and 5 bases, with 17 bases remaining between them. Germline V lookup: CDR1 MGHRA, CDR2 YSYEKL. CDR3 sequence (DNA): TGCGCCAGCAGCCCATACAGGGCAATCGGTTATGGCTACACCTTC. Its protein product is CASSPYRAIGYGYTF.

The chain carries TRBV27 and TRBJ2-5; D might be TRBD1 or TRBD2, each matching 6 bases. CDR3 length: 14 residues. Between the trimmed V and J ends, which lost 6 bases and 1 base, there was a span of 12 bases. Germline CDR1 MNHEY, CDR2 SMNVEV (reference sequence). The CDR3 reads CASRKGGPQETQYF. CDR3 DNA: TGTGCCAGCAGAAAAGGGGGGCCCCAAGAGACCCAGTACTTC.

This rearrangement joins TRBV7-9 to TRBJ2-7; possibly TRBD1 or TRBD2 for D (5 bases each). Trimming removed 5 bases at V and 6 bases at J, with 20 bases between. CDR3 length equals 15 residues. Germline lookup yields CDR1 SEHNR and CDR2 FQNEAQ (reference sequence). The DNA of the CDR3 is TGTGCCAGCAGCCTCGGGACCGGCATCCATACCGAGCAGTACTTC. Amino acid sequence: CASSLGTGIHTEQYF.

This clonotype has a count of ten or more. J is TRBJ2-7 and V is TRBV7-2; D remains unclear. CDR3 size: 14 residues. Germline V gene lookup returns CDR1 SGHTA and CDR2 FQGNSA. Trimming pared 1 base from V and 3 bases from J, leaving 10 bases between. The CDR3 DNA reads TGTGCCAGCAGCTTAGAACCCCGGAGCTACGAGCAGTACTTC. It is translated as CASSLEPRSYEQYF.

Many counts were recorded for this clonotype. One junction end disagrees with the germline gene, perhaps due to a read error. The chain employs TRBV2 and TRBJ2-7; a possible D gene is TRBD2 (6 bases). Germline V gene data show CDR1 as SNHLY and CDR2 as FYNNEI. The CDR3 extends over 12 amino acids. The CDR3 nucleotides read TGTGCCAGCAGTGCCGGTATAGCGGCCCTGGCGTTC. This codes for CASSAGIAALAF. Using reference TRBV2 and TRBJ2-7 for the parts outside the CDR3, the full variable domain is EPEVTQTPSHQVTQMGQEVILRCVPISNHLYFYWYRQILGQKVEFLVSFYNNEISEKSEIFDDQFSVERPDGSNFTLKIRSTKLEDSAMYFCASSAGIAALAFGPGTRLTVT.

This clonotype has a handful of counts. V usage is TRBV7-9 and J usage is TRBJ1-5; 10 bases fit TRBD1. Germline V CDR1 and CDR2: SEHNR, FQNEAQ (reference sequence). This CDR3 comprises 14 residues. V was clipped by 3 bases and J by 8 bases; unmatched bases: 4. The CDR3 nucleotides are TGTGCCAGCAGCTTGACAGGGGGCGGAGAGCCCCAGCATTTT. It is translated as CASSLTGGGEPQHF.

The chain uses TRBV6-1 and TRBJ1-2; TRBD1 agrees at 7 bases. Germline loops: CDR1 MNHNS, CDR2 SASEGT. The CDR3 runs to 13 residues. The trim removed 6 bases at V and 4 bases at J, leaving 5 bases unmatched. In DNA, the CDR3 is TGTGCCAGCAGCCCACAGGGGACCTATGGCTACACCTTC. It is translated as CASSPQGTYGYTF.

This chain joins TRBV29-1 and TRBJ2-5, with D tentatively TRBD1 (6 bases). Germline CDR1 is SQVTM and CDR2 is ANQGSEA. This CDR3 is 12 amino acids long. Trimming stripped 6 bases from V and 8 bases from J, with 16 bases between. CDR3 sequence (DNA): TGCAGCGTGAGGGACACGGCGCGAACCCAGTACTTC. Translation: CSVRDTARTQYF. Variable domain in full (rest from reference TRBV29-1 and TRBJ2-5): SAVISQKPSRDICQRGTSLTIQCQVDSQVTMMFWYRQQPGQSLTLIATANQGSEATYESGFVIDKFPISRPNLTFSTLTVSNMSPEDSSIYLCSVRDTARTQYFGPGTRLLVL.

This clonotype came up many times. The rearrangement uses TRBV28 and TRBJ2-4, with 8 bases lining up with TRBD1. From germline, CDR1 is MDHEN and CDR2 SYDVKM. V shed 3 bases and J 6 bases; nucleotides not matched to a gene: 4. This CDR3 region has 14 residues. The CDR3 reads CASSFRGHRNIQYF. CDR3 nucleotides: TGTGCCAGCAGTTTCAGGGGGCACCGAAACATTCAGTACTTC. Based on the CDR3 plus reference TRBV28 and TRBJ2-4, the full variable domain is DVKVTQSSRYLVKRTGEKVFLECVQDMDHENMFWYRQDPGLGLRLIYFSYDVKMKEKGDIPEGYSVSREKKERFSLILESASTNQTSMYLCASSFRGHRNIQYFGAGTRLSVL.

This clonotype has at least ten counts. The chain has TRBV6-5 and TRBJ2-2, with D uncertain. Trimming took off 1 base at V and 6 bases at J, with 3 bases between the two ends. Germline lookup yields CDR1 MNHEY and CDR2 SVGAGI. This CDR3 is 12 amino acids long. CDR3 loop: CASSYYAGELFF. The CDR3 bases are TGTGCCAGCAGTTACTACGCCGGGGAGCTGTTTTTT.

Note on this clonotype: A junction end diverges from the germline sequence, so it may reflect a read error. This chain uses TRBV15 with TRBJ1-2; no firm D call. The germline gives CDR1 LNHNV, CDR2 YYDKDF (reference sequence). This CDR3 contains 14 residues. DNA for the CDR3: TGTGCCACCAGCAGGGACGGGGTAGGCTATAGCTACACCTTC. Translating gives CATSRDGVGYSYTF.

This clonotype was found a few times. The rearrangement links TRBV30 to TRBJ2-7; weak D call: TRBD1 (7 bases). V was pared by 3 bases and J by 4 bases, with 19 bases between. This CDR3 contains 15 residues. Per the germline V gene, CDR1 is GTSNPN and CDR2 is SVGIG (reference sequence). The CDR3 DNA sequence: TGTGCCTGGAGCCGGAGGGGGACAGTTCCTTACGAGCAGTACTTC. It translates to CAWSRRGTVPYEQYF.

This clonotype was counted only a few times. V and J are TRBV6-1 and TRBJ1-5; D is unclear. The CDR3 covers 13 residues. Germline assignment: CDR1 MNHNS and CDR2 SASEGT. Trimming took 7 bases from V and 6 from J, leaving 13 bases between them. CDR3 loop: CASTQVAGQPQHF. DNA of the CDR3: TGTGCCAGCACGCAAGTAGCCGGTCAGCCCCAGCATTTT.

V and J are TRBV27 and TRBJ1-2, with D possibly TRBD1 on 6 matching bases. The germline V gene encodes CDR1 MNHEY and CDR2 SMNVEV (reference sequence). The CDR3 is 15 amino acids. V gave up 3 bases and J gave up 3 bases, with 14 bases separating them. The CDR3 reads CASSLLWGGDYGYTF. DNA of the CDR3: TGTGCCAGCAGTTTGCTTTGGGGGGGCGACTATGGCTACACCTTC.

In this sample, this clonotype turned up a few times. The chain has TRBV11-3 and TRBJ1-4; possible D gene TRBD1, 6 bases. Per the germline V gene, CDR1 is SGHNT and CDR2 is YENEEA. V shed 3 bases and J shed 0 bases, with 23 bases lying between them. The CDR3 is made up of 20 amino acids. This chain's CDR3 is CASSFEGHLGTNPTNEKLFF. The CDR3 DNA sequence: TGTGCCAGCAGCTTCGAGGGTCACCTCGGGACAAACCCAACTAATGAAAAACTGTTTTTT.